This T cell receptor beta chain stems from a study of shared clonotypes between healthy human individuals. Investigators divided CD4+ cells into CD45RA+ naive and CD45RA-negative memory subsets. V lost 5 bases and J lost 4; bases outside the gene matches: 6. The germline CDR1 and CDR2 sequences are SSHAT and FNYEAQ (reference sequence). The CDR3 runs to 16 residues. This clone was observed a few times. TCRdb keeps only in-frame clones here, not all; method: immunoSEQ multiplex PCR. The sample has some 660,000 clones, roughly 73% seen once. Sequenced material: memory CD4+ T cells sorted from blood. As for subset: CD45RA-negative fraction. This TCR derives from a woman aged 25 to 39 in good health. V and J are TRBV7-7 and TRBJ2-3; TRBD2 aligns across 13 bases. The CDR3 DNA is TGTGCCAGCAGCCTTGGACTAGCGGGAGCGGCAGATACGCAGTATTTT. Translated: CASSLGLAGAADTQYF. Drawing the rest from reference TRBV7-7 and TRBJ2-3, the complete variable domain is GAGVSQSPRYKVTKRGQDVTLRCDPISSHATLYWYQQALGQGPEFLTYFNYEAQPDKSGLPSDRFSAERPEGSISTLTIQRTEQRDSAMYRCASSLGLAGAADTQYFGPGTRLTVL.